The rows below give T cell receptor beta chains drawn from one sample of a study of cytomegalovirus exposure and HLA in healthy donors. Profiled with immunoSEQ multiplex PCR; TCRdb holds only in-frame clones, not every one. The data hold over 100,000 clones, with 70% to 75% observed a single time. The sample comprised PBMCs. Receptors originate from a male donor in good health and CMV-seronegative. Each CDR3 is given with its conserved first and last residue. The D gene is left open where the match is weak. Clone sizes are given selectively: once, few, many, or a class where the clone is expanded.

V gene,D gene,J gene,clone size,CDR3 length,CDR3 protein,CDR3 DNA
TRBV10-2,NA,TRBJ2-3,few,12,CASSVNTDTQYF,TGCGCCAGCAGTGTCAACACAGATACGCAGTATTTT
TRBV4-3,NA,TRBJ2-1,NA,16,CASSQEVKYSWREQFF,TGCGCCAGCAGCCAAGAGGTCAAGTATAGCTGGAGGGAGCAGTTCTTC
TRBV18,NA,TRBJ1-2,NA,13,CASSPSSSGGYTF,TGTGCCAGCTCACCATCCAGCTCGGGTGGCTACACCTTC
TRBV6-1,NA,TRBJ2-3,NA,14,CASSVLGGTDTQYF,TGTGCCAGCAGCGTCCTTGGAGGGACAGATACGCAGTATTTT
TRBV27,TRBD2,TRBJ2-3,once,16,CASSLRGGRALDTQYF,TGTGCCAGCAGTTTAAGGGGCGGGAGGGCCTTAGATACGCAGTATTTT
TRBV7-9,NA,TRBJ1-2,NA,13,CASRGATHYGYTF,TGTGCCAGCAGGGGAGCGACCCACTATGGCTACACCTTC
TRBV29-1,NA,TRBJ1-3,NA,13,CSVQGSSGNTIYF,TGCAGCGTCCAGGGATCCTCTGGAAACACCATATATTTT
TRBV28,TRBD1,TRBJ1-5,few,14,CASRGGVSNQPQHF,TGTGCCAGCAGAGGGGGCGTTAGCAATCAGCCCCAGCATTTT
TRBV27,TRBD1,TRBJ2-4,NA,19,CASRGVGTGIPGAKNIQYF,TGTGCCAGCAGGGGAGTCGGGACAGGGATCCCCGGAGCCAAAAACATTCAGTACTTC
TRBV30,TRBD1,TRBJ2-5,NA,14,CAWRLRGLGETQYF,TGTGCCTGGAGGCTCAGGGGGCTAGGAGAGACCCAGTACTTC
TRBV19,NA,TRBJ2-1,NA,16,CASRVTGPQRNGEQFF,TGTGCCAGTAGGGTTACAGGCCCCCAGAGGAACGGTGAGCAGTTCTTC
TRBV15,NA,TRBJ2-5,NA,12,CATSRLQETQYF,TGTGCCACCAGCAGGTTACAAGAGACCCAGTACTTC
TRBV7-9,NA,TRBJ1-1,few,15,CSSSLASSPNTEAFF,TGTTCCAGCAGCTTAGCCTCCAGTCCGAACACTGAAGCTTTCTTT
TRBV5-5,NA,TRBJ2-2,NA,15,CASSFNPANTGELFF,TGTGCCAGCAGCTTTAATCCCGCGAACACCGGGGAGCTGTTTTTT
TRBV18,TRBD1,TRBJ1-3,NA,15,CASSPGTASGNTIYF,TGTGCCAGCTCCCCTGGGACAGCCTCTGGAAACACCATATATTTT
TRBV4-1,TRBD2,TRBJ2-1,NA,15,CASSHSGTNYNEQFF,TGCGCCAGCAGCCATTCCGGGACTAACTACAATGAGCAGTTCTTC
TRBV7-8,TRBD1,TRBJ2-1,few,15,CASSPRWTGDNEQFF,TGTGCCAGCAGCCCCCGGTGGACAGGGGACAATGAGCAGTTCTTC
TRBV25-1,NA,TRBJ2-5,few,11,CASSAFETQYF,TGTGCCAGCAGTGCATTCGAGACCCAGTACTTC
TRBV5-4,NA,TRBJ1-5,NA,10,CASFTGNQHF,TGTGCCAGCTTCACCGGGAACCAGCATTTT
TRBV7-8,TRBD2,TRBJ2-1,NA,16,CASSPDRLASYNEQFF,TGTGCCAGCAGCCCGGACCGACTAGCCTCCTACAATGAGCAGTTCTTC
TRBV4-3,TRBD2,TRBJ2-3,NA,20,CASSRERTSGGGVSTDTQYF,TGCGCCAGCAGCCGAGAAAGGACGTCCGGCGGGGGGGTTAGCACAGATACGCAGTATTTT
TRBV30,TRBD1,TRBJ1-1,few,12,CAWSPGGTEAFF,TGTGCCTGGAGCCCAGGGGGAACTGAAGCTTTCTTT
TRBV5-1,TRBD1,TRBJ2-3,NA,14,CASSPGQGTDTQYF,TGCGCCAGCAGCCCGGGACAGGGAACAGATACGCAGTATTTT
TRBV4-3,NA,TRBJ1-2,NA,16,CASSQDSGLGGYGYTF,TGCGCCAGCAGCCAAGATTCTGGCCTTGGAGGCTATGGCTACACCTTC
TRBV5-1,TRBD1,TRBJ2-2,NA,15,CASRAGQGRTGELFF,TGCGCCAGCAGAGCTGGACAGGGTCGCACCGGGGAGCTGTTTTTT
TRBV27,NA,TRBJ1-5,few,13,CASRGHQGQPQHF,TGTGCCAGCAGGGGACACCAAGGGCAGCCCCAGCATTTT
TRBV7-2,NA,TRBJ1-3,NA,18,CASSSGVRRGGSGNTIYF,TGTGCCAGCAGCTCGGGAGTACGTCGGGGCGGCTCTGGAAACACCATATATTTT
TRBV2,TRBD1,TRBJ2-7,few,16,CASKTDRGPFSYEQYF,TGTGCCAGCAAGACCGACAGGGGACCCTTCTCCTACGAGCAGTACTTC
TRBV5-1,NA,TRBJ2-1,NA,15,CASSGGTRLYNEQFF,TGCGCCAGCAGCGGCGGGACTCGCCTATACAATGAGCAGTTCTTC
TRBV27,TRBD2,TRBJ2-1,NA,18,CASSLRTSGPSSYNEQFF,TGTGCCAGCAGTTTACGGACTAGCGGTCCTTCCTCCTACAATGAGCAGTTCTTC
TRBV29-1,NA,TRBJ2-5,few,11,CSVDLSGTQYF,TGCAGCGTGGACCTTAGCGGGACCCAGTACTTC
TRBV9,NA,TRBJ1-1,NA,13,CASSPNQNTEAFF,TGTGCCAGCAGTCCTAACCAGAACACTGAAGCTTTCTTT
TRBV5-4,TRBD1,TRBJ2-7,NA,15,CASSTSGTGINEQYF,TGTGCCAGCAGCACGTCCGGGACAGGGATCAACGAGCAGTACTTC